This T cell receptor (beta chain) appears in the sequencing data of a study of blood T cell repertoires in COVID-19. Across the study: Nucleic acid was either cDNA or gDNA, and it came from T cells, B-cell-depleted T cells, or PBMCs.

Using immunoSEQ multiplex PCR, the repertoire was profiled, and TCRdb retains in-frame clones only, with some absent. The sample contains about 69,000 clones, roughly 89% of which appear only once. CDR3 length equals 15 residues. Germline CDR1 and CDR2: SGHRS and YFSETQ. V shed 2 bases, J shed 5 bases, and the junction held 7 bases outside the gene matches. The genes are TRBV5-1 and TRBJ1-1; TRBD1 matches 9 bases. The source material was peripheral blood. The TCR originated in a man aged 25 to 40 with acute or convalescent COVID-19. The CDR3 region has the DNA TGCGCCAGCAGCTTATTACAGGGGGCTCGGACTGAAGCTTTCTTT. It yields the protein CASSLLQGARTEAFF.